Listed below are T cell receptor beta chains from one sample, sequenced in a study of blood T cell repertoires in COVID-19. The method was immunoSEQ multiplex PCR; TCRdb's version includes in-frame clones alone and lacks a portion of them. This table holds roughly 100,000 clones, about 81% found once. Source material: peripheral blood. All receptors come from a man of 80 years or more with acute or convalescent COVID-19. The CDR3 runs from the conserved cysteine through the conserved F or W. A D gene is named only where the DNA matches it firmly. Size tells how often a clone was seen (once, few, many) or the class of an expanded clone, and some rows leave it out.

TRBV11-3,TRBD2,.,TRBJ2-7,CASSSSGSPGYEQYF,TGTGCCAGCAGCTCTAGCGGGAGCCCCGGTTACGAGCAGTACTTC
TRBV28,TRBD1,.,TRBJ1-2,CAIRQGADYTF,TGTGCCATCAGACAGGGGGCGGACTACACCTTC
TRBV4-3,.,.,TRBJ1-5,CASSQDPGGLDSNQPQHF,TGCGCCAGCAGCCAAGACCCGGGAGGGCTGGATAGCAATCAGCCCCAGCATTTT
TRBV12-3/TRBV12-4,TRBD1,.,TRBJ1-2,CASSTQGTYGYTF,TGTGCCAGCAGCACACAGGGGACCTATGGCTACACCTTC
TRBV5-1,TRBD1,.,TRBJ1-1,CASSLDRGLNTEAFF,TGCGCCAGCAGTTTAGACAGGGGGCTGAACACTGAAGCTTTCTTT
TRBV6-1,.,.,TRBJ2-7,CASSEFLYEQYF,TGTGCCAGCAGTGAGTTCCTTTACGAGCAGTACTTC
TRBV9,TRBD1,.,TRBJ2-6,CASERDREFAGANVLTF,TGTGCCAGCGAAAGGGACAGGGAATTCGCTGGGGCCAACGTCCTGACTTTC
TRBV27,TRBD1,.,TRBJ2-7,CASKRTGVPFSPSYEQYF,TGTGCCAGCAAACGGACAGGGGTCCCCTTTTCCCCCTCCTACGAGCAGTACTTC
TRBV18,.,.,TRBJ2-3,CASSPQGRQPSTDTQYF,TGTGCCAGCTCACCACAGGGAAGACAGCCTAGCACAGATACGCAGTATTTT
TRBV3-1/TRBV3-2,.,.,TRBJ2-1,CASSQGSSYNEQFF,TGTGCCAGCAGCCAAGGGAGCTCCTACAATGAGCAGTTCTTC
TRBV7-8,.,.,TRBJ2-7,CASSRDSKGSYEQYF,TGTGCCAGCAGCCGGGACTCAAAAGGGTCCTACGAGCAGTACTTC
TRBV5-4,TRBD1,.,TRBJ2-1,CASSSGTGTGVSYNEQFF,TGTGCCAGCAGCTCGGGCACCGGGACAGGAGTATCCTACAATGAGCAGTTCTTC
TRBV9,.,once,TRBJ2-5,CASSAQAGLSDQYF,TGTGCCAGCAGCGCGCAAGCTGGACTTTCGGACCAGTACTTC
TRBV19,.,once,TRBJ1-3,CASTGNTIYF,TGTGCCAGTACGGGTAACACCATATATTTT
TRBV28,.,.,TRBJ1-6,CATRGNSPLHF,TGTGCCACCCGGGGGAATTCACCCCTCCACTTT
TRBV5-1,.,.,TRBJ2-2,CASSFSGVGRYTGELFF,TGCGCCAGCAGCTTTTCGGGAGTTGGGAGATACACCGGGGAGCTGTTTTTT
TRBV2,TRBD2,few,TRBJ2-7,CGSGTSGRRSYEQYF,TGTGGATCCGGGACTAGCGGGAGGCGGTCCTACGAGCAGTACTTC
TRBV2,TRBD1,.,TRBJ1-1,CASSEEGTVNTEAFF,TGTGCCAGCAGTGAAGAGGGGACAGTGAACACTGAAGCTTTCTTT
TRBV5-4,.,.,TRBJ1-6,CASSLIGGNNSPLHF,TGTGCCAGCAGCTTGATCGGGGGAAATAATTCACCCCTCCACTTT
TRBV19,.,.,TRBJ2-7,CAQRQGGSEQYF,TGTGCCCAACGACAGGGAGGATCCGAGCAGTACTTC
TRBV12-3/TRBV12-4,.,few,TRBJ2-5,CASTLRVQETQYF,TGTGCCAGCACTTTACGGGTCCAAGAGACCCAGTACTTC
TRBV7-2,TRBD1,few,TRBJ2-2,CASRPGQGPTGELFF,TGTGCCAGCCGTCCGGGACAGGGACCCACCGGGGAGCTGTTTTTT
TRBV4-1,.,once,TRBJ1-5,CASSQGPGNNQPQHF,TGCGCCAGCAGCCAAGGGCCAGGGAATAATCAGCCCCAGCATTTT
TRBV25-1,TRBD2,.,TRBJ2-7,CASSELGASGSYEQYF,TGTGCCAGCAGTGAATTAGGGGCTAGCGGCTCCTACGAGCAGTACTTC
TRBV19,.,few,TRBJ1-4,CASSIISEKLFF,TGTGCCAGTAGTATTATCAGTGAAAAACTGTTTTTT
TRBV27,TRBD2,.,TRBJ2-3,CAGLAGEEDTQYF,TGTGCCGGACTAGCGGGAGAAGAAGATACGCAGTATTTT
TRBV9,.,once,TRBJ1-1,CASSEAPGFGAFF,TGTGCCAGCAGCGAGGCTCCGGGTTTCGGGGCTTTCTTT
TRBV6-2/TRBV6-3,.,.,TRBJ2-4,CASSSLMGQSQAKNIQYF,TGTGCCAGCAGTTCCCTAATGGGACAAAGTCAGGCCAAAAACATTCAGTACTTC
TRBV6-2/TRBV6-3,TRBD2,.,TRBJ2-1,CASSFKLAGVSAASYNEQFF,TGTGCCAGCAGCTTTAAACTAGCGGGAGTTTCCGCCGCTTCCTACAATGAGCAGTTCTTC
TRBV24-1,TRBD2,.,TRBJ2-7,CATSGGGGTYEQYF,TGTGCCACCAGTGGTGGGGGGGGGACCTACGAGCAGTACTTC
TRBV12-3/TRBV12-4,TRBD1,.,TRBJ2-7,CASREQGYEQYF,TGTGCCAGCAGGGAACAGGGGTACGAGCAGTACTTC
TRBV7-2,.,.,TRBJ1-5,CASSPTGNQPQHF,TGTGCCAGCAGCCCTACAGGCAATCAGCCCCAGCATTTT
TRBV10-3,TRBD1,.,TRBJ2-3,CAIRPGQGPFTDTQYF,TGTGCCATCAGGCCAGGACAGGGACCGTTCACAGATACGCAGTATTTT
TRBV3-1/TRBV3-2,.,.,TRBJ1-5,CASSQAGQINQPQHF,TGTGCCAGCAGCCAAGCCGGACAGATCAATCAGCCCCAGCATTTT
TRBV28,.,.,TRBJ1-4,CAGRADEKLFF,TGTGCCGGGCGGGCGGATGAAAAACTGTTTTTT
TRBV28,.,.,TRBJ1-2,CASASQGRESGYGYTF,TGTGCCAGCGCCTCACAAGGCCGGGAATCGGGCTATGGCTACACCTTC
TRBV16,TRBD1,.,TRBJ2-5,CASSQSGTGQETQYF,TGTGCCAGCAGCCAATCGGGGACAGGCCAAGAGACCCAGTACTTC
TRBV19,TRBD1,.,TRBJ2-1,CASSTRDRGLYNEQFF,TGTGCCAGTAGTACCCGGGACAGGGGGCTCTACAATGAGCAGTTCTTC
TRBV4-3,TRBD2,many,TRBJ2-5,CASSQGVSSLAGGGETQYF,TGCGCCAGCAGCCAAGGAGTCAGTTCTCTAGCGGGAGGAGGGGAGACCCAGTACTTC
TRBV10-2,.,.,TRBJ1-2,CASSQGGGNYGYTF,TGCGCCAGCAGTCAGGGCGGGGGGAACTATGGCTACACCTTC
TRBV2,TRBD2,.,TRBJ2-2,CASIGAGAYTGELFF,TGTGCCAGCATAGGAGCGGGGGCCTACACCGGGGAGCTGTTTTTT
TRBV2,.,.,TRBJ2-7,CAIRGRTLIEQYF,TGTGCCATCCGGGGGAGGACCCTCATCGAGCAGTACTTC
TRBV6-6,.,many,TRBJ2-7,CASSYALVEQYF,TGTGCCAGCAGTTATGCCCTAGTCGAGCAGTACTTC
TRBV27,.,.,TRBJ1-4,CASSLEGGKLFF,TGTGCCAGCAGTTTGGAAGGGGGAAAACTGTTTTTT
TRBV19,.,once,TRBJ2-7,CASSTGLLYEQYF,TGTGCCAGTAGTACGGGACTTCTCTACGAGCAGTACTTC
TRBV5-4,.,few,TRBJ2-5,CASSPPDNQETQYF,TGTGCCAGCAGCCCCCCGGACAACCAAGAGACCCAGTACTTC
TRBV7-8,.,.,TRBJ2-2,CASSLNQDHGELFF,TGTGCCAGCAGCTTAAATCAGGATCACGGGGAGCTGTTTTTT
TRBV5-1,TRBD1,.,TRBJ2-7,CASSLVTGTGIYEQYF,TGCGCCAGCAGCTTGGTAACCGGGACAGGGATCTACGAGCAGTACTTC
TRBV7-2,.,.,TRBJ1-5,CASSSGHQVGNQPQHF,TGTGCCAGCAGCTCGGGACATCAAGTGGGCAATCAGCCCCAGCATTTT
TRBV29-1,.,.,TRBJ2-7,CSAGLGSYEQYF,TGCAGCGCCGGACTGGGATCCTACGAGCAGTACTTC
TRBV5-4,.,.,TRBJ1-3,CASSGGVYNSGNTIYF,TGTGCCAGCAGCGGAGGGGTTTACAACTCTGGAAACACCATATATTTT
TRBV11-2,TRBD1,.,TRBJ2-7,CASSPPEGAEQYF,TGTGCCAGCAGCCCACCCGAGGGGGCCGAGCAGTACTTC